These 7 T cell receptor beta chains were all obtained from the same sample, sequenced in a study of cytomegalovirus exposure and HLA in healthy donors. Primers: 60 Vbeta forward and 13 Jbeta reverse. Sequencing used immunoSEQ multiplex PCR; TCRdb keeps in-frame clones, though not all of them. This sample's table has about 210,000 clones. What was sequenced was PBMCs. The receptors were sampled from a woman aged 25 to 45 in good health and CMV-seropositive.

J is TRBJ1-2 and V is TRBV10-3; D possibly corresponds to TRBD1 (6 bases). V lost 0 bases and J 7 bases, leaving 15 bases between the germline ends. Germline assignment: CDR1 ENHRY and CDR2 SYGVKD. This CDR3 region has 15 residues. Written as DNA, the CDR3 is TGTGCCATCAGTGAGTCGGAAAGGGGGTTAGTTGGCTACACCTTC. Amino acid sequence: CAISESERGLVGYTF.

The chain employs TRBV19 and TRBJ1-1; no reliable D call. Trimming removed 7 bases from V and 0 bases from J, with 9 bases in between. This CDR3 contains 13 residues. CDR1 and CDR2 (germline): LNHDA, SQIVND (reference sequence). This CDR3 is CASTLALNTEAFF. The CDR3 region has the DNA TGTGCCAGTACCTTGGCCCTGAACACTGAAGCTTTCTTT.

The genes are TRBV28 and TRBJ2-7, with TRBD1 identical over 9 bases. J lost 5 bases, V lost 6 bases, and 8 bases had no gene match. The CDR3 contains 14 residues. Germline loops: CDR1 MDHEN, CDR2 SYDVKM. This CDR3 reads CASRDPGQGNEQYF. CDR3 in DNA: TGTGCCAGCAGGGACCCGGGACAGGGCAACGAGCAGTACTTC.

The rearrangement joins TRBV5-1 to TRBJ1-4, with 7 bases identical to TRBD1. V shed 4 bases, J shed 7 bases, and the junction held 7 bases outside the gene matches. The CDR3 runs to 14 residues. Looked up from germline, CDR1 is SGHRS and CDR2 is YFSETQ. The CDR3 sequence is CASSLQGSAEKLFF. DNA of the CDR3: TGCGCCAGCAGCCTACAGGGGTCGGCTGAAAAACTGTTTTTT.

The CDR3 region is CASRPTSGGYEQYF. The CDR3 DNA reads TGTGCCAGCAGACCGACTAGCGGGGGTTACGAGCAGTACTTC. This chain connects TRBV27 to TRBJ2-7; 12 nucleotides agree with TRBD2. This CDR3 spans 14 amino acids. The V gene end was trimmed by 6 bases and the J gene end by 4 bases; junction bases not matched to a gene: 4. Germline CDR1 reads MNHEY; CDR2 reads SMNVEV (reference sequence).

The V gene is TRBV27, the J gene TRBJ2-7, with a tentative D call TRBD2 (5 bases). V dropped 1 base and J dropped 3 bases, with 13 bases sitting between them. The CDR3 runs 15 residues. Germline V gene sequence: CDR1 MNHEY, CDR2 SMNVEV (reference sequence). CDR3 amino acids: CASSLYRDSDYEQYF. CDR3 nucleotides: TGTGCCAGCAGTTTATATCGGGATTCTGACTACGAGCAGTACTTC.

The CDR3 DNA is TGTGCCAGCAGCTCCACCAGCGGGAGGTCGGGCACAGATACGCAGTATTTT. As protein: CASSSTSGRSGTDTQYF. This chain joins TRBV5-4 and TRBJ2-3; TRBD2 agrees at 9 bases. Germline V gene data show CDR1 as SGHNT and CDR2 as YYREEE (reference sequence). The CDR3 loop spans 17 amino acids. Losses at the gene ends were 3 bases for V and 1 base for J; bases not matched to a gene: 9.